The following is a T cell receptor (beta chain) sequence with its context. A read error may produce the germline difference seen at one junction end. The CDR3 is made up of 17 amino acids. Germline assignment: CDR1 SGDLS and CDR2 YYNGEE. This entry is derived from a study of blood T cell repertoires in COVID-19. Study overall: Acute-phase and convalescent COVID-19 samples originated in the United States, Italy and Spain. PBMCs, B-cell-depleted T cells, or T cells provided the cDNA or gDNA that made up the material.

In the study's own analysis: Reference gene primer amplification gave nucleated cell count estimates. Measured with immunoSEQ multiplex PCR; TCRdb has only the in-frame clones, and not every one. The DNA gave D and trimming, while V, J and clone size come from that table. The repertoire includes just under 90,000 clones, about three quarters of them detected once, and over 13% sits in the top ten. Sequences were obtained from peripheral blood. The chain carries TRBV9 and TRBJ2-2; 9 nucleotides align to TRBD2. The clonotype originates from a woman of 80 years or more with acute or convalescent COVID-19. The CDR3 is CATSAEAGGPSSGELFF. The CDR3 nucleotides read TGTGCCACCAGCGCAGAGGCGGGGGGGCCGTCATCCGGGGAGCTGTTTTTT.